Listed below are T cell receptor beta chains from one sample, sequenced in a study of HIV-infected patients and healthy controls. TCRdb re-analysed the 5' RACE reads in MiXCR, keeping a single row per CDR3 protein. The profile shows some 70,000 distinct CDR3 sequences, 15% to 20% of them singletons. The sequenced sample consisted of CD4+ T cells from blood. The receptors stem from a human donor in good health. CDR3s include the opening cysteine and the closing phenylalanine or tryptophan. Each record gives: D gene, clone size, V gene, J gene, CDR3 DNA, CDR3 protein. A D gene is named only where the DNA matches it firmly. Part of the rows lack a size; the others show once, few, many or a class for expanded clones.

D gene: NA; clone size: NA; V gene: TRBV6-4; J gene: TRBJ2-1; CDR3 DNA: TGTGCCAGGACGTGGAGCTCCTACAATGAGCAGTTCTTC; CDR3 protein: CARTWSSYNEQFF
D gene: NA; clone size: few; V gene: TRBV18; J gene: TRBJ1-1; CDR3 DNA: TGTGCCAGCTCACTCAATACAGGGAACACTGAAGCTTTCTTT; CDR3 protein: CASSLNTGNTEAFF
D gene: NA; clone size: NA; V gene: TRBV15; J gene: TRBJ2-3; CDR3 DNA: TGTGCCACCAGCAGAGAGCGGGGTAGGACAGATACGCAGTATTTT; CDR3 protein: CATSRERGRTDTQYF
D gene: NA; clone size: many; V gene: TRBV4-1; J gene: TRBJ1-5; CDR3 DNA: TGCGCCAGCAGCCAAGTTAGGGGTGGGCAGCCCCAGCATTTT; CDR3 protein: CASSQVRGGQPQHF
D gene: NA; clone size: few; V gene: TRBV7-2; J gene: TRBJ1-2; CDR3 DNA: TGTGCCAGCAGCTTAGGGTATACGGGGCAAGGCTACACCTTC; CDR3 protein: CASSLGYTGQGYTF
D gene: NA; clone size: few; V gene: TRBV25-1; J gene: TRBJ2-1; CDR3 DNA: TGTGCCAGCAGTGACCCTACCCAGCAGTTCTTC; CDR3 protein: CASSDPTQQFF
D gene: TRBD1; clone size: NA; V gene: TRBV19; J gene: TRBJ2-1; CDR3 DNA: TGTGCCAGTAGTACGCGGACAGGGGGAATCTACAATGAGCAGTTCTTC; CDR3 protein: CASSTRTGGIYNEQFF
D gene: NA; clone size: many; V gene: TRBV10-3; J gene: TRBJ1-6; CDR3 DNA: TGTGCCATCAGTGAGACAGCACCGAATTCACCCCTCCACTTT; CDR3 protein: CAISETAPNSPLHF
D gene: NA; clone size: few; V gene: TRBV10-3; J gene: TRBJ1-2; CDR3 DNA: TGTGCCACAGGGAGACTCCAAGCCGGTGGCTACACCTTC; CDR3 protein: CATGRLQAGGYTF
D gene: TRBD1; clone size: few; V gene: TRBV20-1; J gene: TRBJ2-7; CDR3 DNA: TGCAGTGCTAGACGAGGACAGGGTAGATACGAGCAGTACTTC; CDR3 protein: CSARRGQGRYEQYF
D gene: TRBD1; clone size: NA; V gene: TRBV7-2; J gene: TRBJ1-2; CDR3 DNA: TGTGCCAGCAGCCGCCAAACCCAAGGGACAGGGGGCTATGGCTACACCTTC; CDR3 protein: CASSRQTQGTGGYGYTF
D gene: NA; clone size: few; V gene: TRBV9; J gene: TRBJ2-1; CDR3 DNA: TGTGCCAGCAGCGCCCGGGACTTTCCCTACAATGAGCAGTTCTTC; CDR3 protein: CASSARDFPYNEQFF
D gene: TRBD1; clone size: NA; V gene: TRBV7-2; J gene: TRBJ2-7; CDR3 DNA: TGTGCCAGCAGCTTGACAGGGGCCTGGGAGTACGAGCAGTACTTC; CDR3 protein: CASSLTGAWEYEQYF
D gene: TRBD1; clone size: NA; V gene: TRBV4-1; J gene: TRBJ1-6; CDR3 DNA: TGCGCCAGCAGCCAGCGGACAGGAGCAAATAATTCACCCCTCCACTTT; CDR3 protein: CASSQRTGANNSPLHF
D gene: TRBD1; clone size: NA; V gene: TRBV6-2/TRBV6-3; J gene: TRBJ2-3; CDR3 DNA: TGTGCCAGCCGCCATCCGGGACAGCTTACTCGACGGAACACAGATACGCAGTATTTT; CDR3 protein: CASRHPGQLTRRNTDTQYF
D gene: NA; clone size: NA; V gene: TRBV27; J gene: TRBJ2-3; CDR3 DNA: TGTGCCAGCAGTCCAGGGTCAACAGACTCCACAGATACGCAGTATTTT; CDR3 protein: CASSPGSTDSTDTQYF